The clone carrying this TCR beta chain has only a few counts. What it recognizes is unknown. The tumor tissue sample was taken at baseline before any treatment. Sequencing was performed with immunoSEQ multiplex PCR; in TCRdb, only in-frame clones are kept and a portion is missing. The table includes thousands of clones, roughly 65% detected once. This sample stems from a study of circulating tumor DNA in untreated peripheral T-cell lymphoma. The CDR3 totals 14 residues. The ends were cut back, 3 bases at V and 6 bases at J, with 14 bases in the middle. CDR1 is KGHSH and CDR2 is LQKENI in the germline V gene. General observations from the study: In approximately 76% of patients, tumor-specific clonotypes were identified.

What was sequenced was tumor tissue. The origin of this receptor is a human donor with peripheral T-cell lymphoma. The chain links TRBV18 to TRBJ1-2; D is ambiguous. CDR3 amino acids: CASSPYSGVDGYTF. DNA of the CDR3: TGTGCCAGCTCACCTTACAGCGGGGTCGATGGCTACACCTTC. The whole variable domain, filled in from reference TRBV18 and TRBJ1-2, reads NAGVMQNPRHLVRRRGQEARLRCSPMKGHSHVYWYRQLPEEGLKFMVYLQKENIIDESGMPKERFSAEFPKEGPSILRIQQVVRGDSAAYFCASSPYSGVDGYTFGSGTRLTVV.